This T cell receptor beta chain was identified during a study of regulatory T cells in long-lasting Graves disease. Building of the TCR beta libraries involved iRepertoire HTBI primers and Arm-PCR of CDR3 regions. TCRdb fed the multiplex PCR reads into MiXCR, producing one record per CDR3 protein. The sample holds approximately 400,000 distinct CDR3 sequences, 14% to 15% seen once. Regarding time point: newly diagnosed GD, antithyroid drugs for less than 3 months. Isolated PBMC RNA provided the starting material for the TCR library. Patients came from an endocrinology department in Xi'an, China. The ends lost 4 bases at V and 5 bases at J; junction bases unmatched: 9. Per germline, CDR1 SGHAT and CDR2 FQNNGV. The CDR3 has 15 amino acids. The sample was also reused in another study, on T cells in Graves' hyperthyroidism and ophthalmopathy. That paper states: In the blood, most expanded thyroid clonotypes above 0.001 appeared as well. A 13 V-J model separated ophthalmopathy from stable hyperthyroidism.

This chain links TRBV11-2 with TRBJ2-5, with 8 bases fitting TRBD1. The sequenced sample was peripheral blood mononuclear cells (PBMCs), obtained at new diagnosis, from a patient treated with antithyroid drugs. The receptor was derived from a woman in her thirties with Graves disease. CDR3 in DNA: TGTGCCAGCAGCTCCCGGACAGGGTCGGCGGAGACCCAGTACTTC. Translated: CASSSRTGSAETQYF.